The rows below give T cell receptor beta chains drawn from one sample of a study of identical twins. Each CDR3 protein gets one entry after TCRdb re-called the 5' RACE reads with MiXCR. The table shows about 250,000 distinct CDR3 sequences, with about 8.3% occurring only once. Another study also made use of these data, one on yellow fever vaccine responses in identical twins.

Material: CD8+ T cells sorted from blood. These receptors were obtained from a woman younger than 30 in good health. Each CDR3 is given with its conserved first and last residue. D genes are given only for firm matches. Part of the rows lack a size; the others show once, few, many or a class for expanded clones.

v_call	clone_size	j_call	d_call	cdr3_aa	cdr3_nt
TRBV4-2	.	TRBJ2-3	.	CASSAGGGTAGPGTDTQYF	TGTGCCAGCAGCGCGGGAGGAGGGACAGCGGGTCCCGGGACAGATACGCAGTATTTT
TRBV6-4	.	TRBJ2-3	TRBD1	CASRTGGVSTDTQYF	TGTGCCAGCAGGACAGGGGGGGTAAGCACAGATACGCAGTATTTT
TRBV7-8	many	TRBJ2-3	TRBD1	CASSLGTGRYF	TGTGCCAGCAGCTTAGGGACAGGGAGGTATTTT
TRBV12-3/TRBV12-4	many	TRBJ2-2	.	CASSPRGWGTGELFF	TGTGCCAGCAGTCCTAGGGGGTGGGGCACCGGGGAGCTGTTTTTT
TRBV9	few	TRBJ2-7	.	CASSEYSVGYEQYF	TGTGCCAGCAGCGAATACAGTGTTGGCTACGAGCAGTACTTC
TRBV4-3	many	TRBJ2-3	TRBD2	CASSQEGDGGDTQYF	TGCGCCAGCAGCCAAGAGGGAGACGGGGGGGATACGCAGTATTTT
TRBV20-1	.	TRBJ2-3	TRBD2	CSATTGTSDTDTQYF	TGCAGTGCGACTACCGGGACTAGCGACACAGATACGCAGTATTTT
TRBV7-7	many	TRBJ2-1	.	CASSLGKSSYNEQFF	TGTGCTAGCAGCTTAGGGAAGAGCTCCTACAATGAGCAGTTCTTC
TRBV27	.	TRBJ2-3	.	CASNGGGDETPSTDTQYF	TGTGCCAGCAATGGCGGTGGGGATGAAACTCCTAGCACAGATACGCAGTATTTT
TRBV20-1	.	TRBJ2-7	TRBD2	CSARILAGTYEQYF	TGCAGTGCTAGAATACTAGCGGGGACCTACGAGCAGTACTTC